Listed below are T cell receptor beta chains from one sample, sequenced in a study of blood T cell repertoires in COVID-19. Generated by immunoSEQ multiplex PCR, the TCRdb table keeps only in-frame clones and is missing some. This table holds 130,000 or so clones, over 60% found once. The sample consisted of peripheral blood. These receptors originate from a human donor in a cohort sampled during active COVID-19. The CDR3 runs from the conserved cysteine through the conserved F or W. A D gene is named only where the DNA matches it firmly. Expanded clones get a size class; other rows say once, few or many, or leave the size out.

TRBD1 TRBJ1-5 once TRBV6-4 CASSDSKGDRDRVPLYSNQPQHF TGTGCCAGCAGTGACTCGAAGGGGGACCGGGACAGGGTACCCCTATATAGCAATCAGCCCCAGCATTTT
- TRBJ2-1 - TRBV19 CASSILSSYNEQFF TGTGCCAGTAGCATCCTGAGCTCCTACAATGAGCAGTTCTTC
TRBD1 TRBJ1-1 - TRBV6-6 CASSYSNRGTEAFF TGTGCCAGCAGCTACAGTAACAGGGGCACTGAAGCTTTCTTT
TRBD1 TRBJ1-3 once TRBV6-5 CASSRGTDSGNTIYF TGTGCCAGCAGTCGGGGGACAGACTCTGGAAACACCATATATTTT
- TRBJ2-7 - TRBV27 CASSRLTDEQYF TGTGCCAGCAGCCGACTAACCGACGAGCAGTACTTC
TRBD1 TRBJ2-7 - TRBV5-1 CASSLRGQGTYEQYF TGCGCCAGCAGCTTGAGAGGACAGGGGACCTACGAGCAGTACTTC
- TRBJ2-7 once TRBV6-5 CASRPLTGTYEQYF TGTGCCAGCAGGCCCCTGACAGGCACCTACGAGCAGTACTTC
- TRBJ2-7 few TRBV3-1/TRBV3-2 CASSQVSSGVYEQYF TGTGCCAGCAGCCAAGTCTCCTCAGGGGTCTACGAGCAGTACTTC
- TRBJ1-5 - TRBV5-5 CASSPRGSPFPQHF TGTGCCAGCAGCCCCCGAGGATCCCCCTTCCCCCAGCATTTT
TRBD2 TRBJ2-1 - TRBV5-1 CASSLGFLAGANEQFF TGCGCCAGCAGCTTGGGTTTCCTAGCGGGCGCAAATGAGCAGTTCTTC
- TRBJ2-7 - TRBV9 CASSVDVGPYEQYF TGTGCCAGCAGCGTAGACGTGGGGCCCTACGAGCAGTACTTC
TRBD1 TRBJ2-7 once TRBV15 CAGGQGVPVSYEQYF TGTGCCGGGGGACAGGGGGTCCCAGTCTCCTACGAGCAGTACTTC
TRBD1 TRBJ2-6 - TRBV28 CASTPMGQGVTGANVLTF TGTGCCAGCACCCCTATGGGGCAGGGGGTAACTGGGGCCAACGTCCTGACTTTC
TRBD2 TRBJ2-3 - TRBV5-1 CASSLVSGSYTDTQYF TGCGCCAGCAGCTTGGTTAGCGGGAGCTACACAGATACGCAGTATTTT
- TRBJ2-7 - TRBV11-2 CASTRLGWLAIYEQYF TGTGCCAGCACAAGACTAGGATGGCTAGCGATCTACGAGCAGTACTTC
TRBD1 TRBJ1-4 - TRBV6-5 CASTNRGVEKLFF TGTGCCAGCACAAACAGGGGCGTTGAAAAACTGTTTTTT
TRBD2 TRBJ2-3 - TRBV9 CASSPRLAGISTDTQYF TGTGCCAGCAGCCCCAGACTAGCGGGCATTAGCACAGATACGCAGTATTTT
TRBD1 TRBJ1-6 few TRBV12-3/TRBV12-4 CASRDRGNSPLHF TGTGCCAGCAGGGACAGGGGTAATTCACCCCTCCACTTT
TRBD1 TRBJ1-2 - TRBV5-1 CASSFPGQIGYTF TGCGCCAGCAGCTTCCCGGGACAGATAGGCTACACCTTC
TRBD1 TRBJ1-5 - TRBV4-1 CASSQDWGTGKDWRPLNQPQHF TGCGCCAGCAGCCAAGATTGGGGGACAGGGAAGGATTGGCGACCCCTGAATCAGCCCCAGCATTTT
- TRBJ1-1 - TRBV11-2 CASSANSPLQGFYGEAFF TGTGCCAGCAGCGCAAACTCGCCCCTACAGGGATTTTATGGGGAAGCTTTCTTT
- TRBJ1-4 - TRBV18 CASSPFGDSATNEKLFF TGTGCCAGCTCACCATTCGGTGACTCAGCAACTAATGAAAAACTGTTTTTT
TRBD2 TRBJ2-3 - TRBV5-4 CASSLGLAGTDTQYF TGTGCCAGCAGCTTGGGACTAGCGGGCACAGATACGCAGTATTTT
- TRBJ2-1 - TRBV7-9 CASSLLDFEQFF TGTGCCAGCAGCTTATTGGACTTTGAGCAGTTCTTC
TRBD1 TRBJ1-6 - TRBV5-1 CASSLAGQGNSPLHF TGCGCCAGCAGCTTGGCGGGACAGGGTAATTCACCCCTCCACTTT
TRBD2 TRBJ2-7 - TRBV27 CASSFAGVSPIPYEQYF TGTGCCAGCAGTTTTGCGGGAGTTTCCCCGATTCCCTACGAGCAGTACTTC
- TRBJ2-7 - TRBV7-2 CASSLFGGANGEQYF TGTGCCAGCAGCTTATTTGGCGGGGCTAACGGGGAGCAGTACTTC
- TRBJ2-3 - TRBV5-6 CASSLVLDRKTDTQYF TGTGCCAGCAGCTTAGTTCTGGACAGAAAAACAGATACGCAGTATTTT
TRBD1 TRBJ1-2 - TRBV28 CASSLTGDHGYTF TGTGCCAGCAGCCTCACAGGGGACCATGGCTACACCTTC
- TRBJ1-5 - TRBV12-5 CASGFGQPQHF TGTGCTAGTGGTTTCGGTCAGCCCCAGCATTTT
- TRBJ2-7 few TRBV2 CASSVGYEQYF TGTGCCAGCAGTGTCGGGTACGAGCAGTACTTC
- TRBJ2-7 once TRBV5-6 CASSLEGWGVYEQYF TGTGCCAGCAGCTTGGAAGGCTGGGGAGTCTACGAGCAGTACTTC